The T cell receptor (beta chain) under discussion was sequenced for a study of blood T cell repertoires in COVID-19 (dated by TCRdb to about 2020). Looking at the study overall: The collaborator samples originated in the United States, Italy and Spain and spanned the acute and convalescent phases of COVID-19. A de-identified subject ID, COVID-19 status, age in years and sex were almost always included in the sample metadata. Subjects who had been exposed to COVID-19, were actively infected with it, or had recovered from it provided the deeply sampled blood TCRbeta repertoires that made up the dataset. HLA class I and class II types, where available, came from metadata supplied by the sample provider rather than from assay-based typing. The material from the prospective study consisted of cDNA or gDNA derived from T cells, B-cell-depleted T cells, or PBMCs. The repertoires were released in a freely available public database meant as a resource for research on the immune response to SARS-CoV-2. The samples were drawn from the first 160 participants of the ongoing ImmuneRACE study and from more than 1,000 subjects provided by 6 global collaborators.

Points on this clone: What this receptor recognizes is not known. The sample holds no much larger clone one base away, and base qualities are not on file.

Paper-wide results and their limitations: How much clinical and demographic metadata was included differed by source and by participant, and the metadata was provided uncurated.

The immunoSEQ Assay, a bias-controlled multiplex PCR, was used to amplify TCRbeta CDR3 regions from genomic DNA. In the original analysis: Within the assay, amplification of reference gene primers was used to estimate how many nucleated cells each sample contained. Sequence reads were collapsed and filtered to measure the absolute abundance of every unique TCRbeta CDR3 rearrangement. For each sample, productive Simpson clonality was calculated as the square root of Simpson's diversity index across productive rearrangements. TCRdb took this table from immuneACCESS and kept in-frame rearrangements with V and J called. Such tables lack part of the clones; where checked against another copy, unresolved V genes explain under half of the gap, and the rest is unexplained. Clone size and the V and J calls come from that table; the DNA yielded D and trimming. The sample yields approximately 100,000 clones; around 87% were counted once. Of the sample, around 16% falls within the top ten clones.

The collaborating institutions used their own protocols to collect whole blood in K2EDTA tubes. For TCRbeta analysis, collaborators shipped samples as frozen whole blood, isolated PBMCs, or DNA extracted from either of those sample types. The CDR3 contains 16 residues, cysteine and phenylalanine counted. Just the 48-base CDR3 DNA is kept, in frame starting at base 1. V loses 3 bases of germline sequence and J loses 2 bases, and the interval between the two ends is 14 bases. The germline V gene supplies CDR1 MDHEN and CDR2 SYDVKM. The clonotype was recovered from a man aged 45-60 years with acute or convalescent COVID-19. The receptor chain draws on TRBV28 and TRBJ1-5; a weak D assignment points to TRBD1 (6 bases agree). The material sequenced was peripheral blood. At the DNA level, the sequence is TGTGCCAGCAGTTTGCCTGGGGGCGTGGGCAATCAGCCCCAGCATTTT. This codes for CASSLPGGVGNQPQHF.